This T cell receptor (beta chain) came from a study of cytomegalovirus exposure and HLA in healthy donors. Turning to the study itself: Unique TCR beta sequences numbering approximately 120 million came from 190 million or so T cells in an earlier analysis.

Researchers ran the PCR with 60 Vbeta and 13 Jbeta primers. TCRdb's copy holds only in-frame clones and misses some; the assay was immunoSEQ multiplex PCR. The table includes 130,000 to 150,000 clones, approximately 78% detected once. Despite likely unrecorded immune exposures, the donors were nominally healthy at the time of sampling. Whole-study results and caveats: Sequencing artifact likely explains a cluster of highly shared sequence variants.

Per germline, CDR1 SQVTM and CDR2 ANQGSEA. With 7 bases removed from V and 2 bases from J, the gap between germline ends came to 9 bases. The CDR3 totals 12 residues. In the case of this clone: Antigen unknown.

The chain couples TRBV29-1 to TRBJ2-1; D gene uncertain. Sequencing was carried out using PBMCs. The sequence came from a man aged 40-49 years in good health and CMV-seropositive. The CDR3 bases are TGCAGCGCCGACATGGCCTACAATGAGCAGTTCTTC. It specifies CSADMAYNEQFF.